Listed here are 22 T cell receptor beta chains from one sample, sequenced in a study of regulatory T cells in long-lasting Graves disease. Time point here: persistent/refractory GD, antithyroid drugs over 5 years with positive TRAb. The TCR library was made from RNA that had been extracted from PBMCs in TRIzol. Through Arm-PCR of CDR3 regions and iRepertoire HTBI primers, TCR beta libraries were built. TCRdb reprocessed the multiplex PCR reads with MiXCR, giving one entry per CDR3 protein. This sample has over 450,000 distinct CDR3 sequences, with roughly 21% found just once. This specimen was peripheral blood mononuclear cells (PBMCs), taken when the disease was refractory, from a patient treated with antithyroid drugs. These receptors were collected from a female donor with Graves disease.

V usage is TRBV5-5 and J usage is TRBJ2-5; 9 nucleotides line up with TRBD1. CDR1 and CDR2 from the germline V gene are SGHKS and YYEKEE (reference sequence). Germline trimming cut 4 bases from V and 8 bases from J; bases unmatched to any gene: 12. The CDR3 loop spans 15 amino acids. CDR3 bases: TGTGCCAGCAGCCCCCATTGGGACAGGGTTTTTACCCAGTACTTC. Translated, it gives CASSPHWDRVFTQYF.

Many counts were recorded for this clonotype. The chain carries TRBV2 and TRBJ1-5; D not resolved. This CDR3 spans 15 amino acids. The V end lost 4 bases, the J end lost 3 bases, and 13 bases lay between the germline ends. Germline CDR1 SNHLY, CDR2 FYNNEI. In DNA form, the CDR3 reads TGTGCCAGCAGTGGTCGCAAAGGGATCAATCAGCCCCAGCATTTT. It encodes CASSGRKGINQPQHF.

The chain combines TRBV7-9 with TRBJ2-5; TRBD1 matches at 7 bases. Germline CDR1 is SEHNR and CDR2 is FQNEAQ (reference sequence). The CDR3 is 14 amino acids. V shed 5 bases and J 5 bases; nucleotides not matched to a gene: 8. The CDR3 nucleotides read TGTGCCAGCAGCCACGACAGGGAAGGGGAGACCCAGTACTTC. It codes for CASSHDREGETQYF.

This clonotype was observed a single time. A much larger clonotype is one base distant, so this may be a read error. The V call is TRBV6-1, the J call TRBJ2-5, with 12 bases identical to TRBD2. V was clipped by 7 bases and J by 9 bases; unmatched bases: 15. In germline, CDR1 is MNHNS, CDR2 SASEGT. CDR3 size: 16 residues. CDR3 sequence reads: CASINGLAGPKRAQYF. The CDR3 region has the DNA TGTGCCAGCATCAATGGACTAGCGGGGCCAAAAAGGGCCCAGTACTTC.

The CDR3 nucleotides read TGTGCCAGTAGTACATTAGACACTACCAATCAGCCCCAGCATTTT. It specifies CASSTLDTTNQPQHF. The rearrangement joins TRBV19 to TRBJ1-5; no reliable D call. Germline V gene sequence: CDR1 LNHDA, CDR2 SQIVND (reference sequence). The CDR3 length is 15 residues. V was pared by 4 bases and J by 3 bases, with 13 bases between.

The V gene is TRBV7-9, the J gene TRBJ1-4; maybe TRBD1 (5 bases). There are 15 residues in the CDR3. Trimming took off 0 bases at V and 5 bases at J, with 10 bases between the two ends. Germline V lookup: CDR1 SEHNR, CDR2 FQNEAQ (reference sequence). The CDR3 sequence is CASSLAGARNEKLFF. The CDR3 DNA sequence: TGTGCCAGCAGCTTAGCTGGGGCAAGGAATGAAAAACTGTTTTTT.

The rearrangement uses TRBV4-1 and TRBJ2-4, with D possibly being TRBD1 (5 bases). V was shortened by 2 bases and J by 5 bases, with 7 bases between the two germline ends. The CDR3 runs 13 residues. Germline lookup yields CDR1 MGHRA and CDR2 YSYEKL. The CDR3 region has the DNA TGCGCCAGCAGCCAAACAGGTGAAAACATTCAGTACTTC. Translated, it gives CASSQTGENIQYF.

This clonotype was observed a handful of times. V usage is TRBV20-1 and J usage is TRBJ1-1; D is ambiguous. V lost 1 base, J lost 1 base, and 7 bases lay in between. This CDR3 has 13 residues. In germline, CDR1 is DFQATT, CDR2 SNEGSKA (reference sequence). The CDR3 is CSARVPRNTEAFF. Written as DNA, the CDR3 is TGCAGTGCTAGAGTCCCCAGGAACACTGAAGCTTTCTTT.

The J gene is TRBJ1-5, the V gene TRBV27, with 10 bases identical to TRBD1. The CDR3 is 17 amino acids. Per germline, CDR1 MNHEY and CDR2 SMNVEV (reference sequence). The ends lost 4 bases at V and 3 bases at J; junction bases unmatched: 9. The CDR3 DNA sequence: TGTGCCAGCAGTTCCTGGACAGGGGGGTATGACAATCAGCCCCAGCATTTT. The encoded protein is CASSSWTGGYDNQPQHF.

The sample holds many counts of this clonotype. The chain couples TRBV28 to TRBJ1-4; 7 nucleotides align to TRBD1. In germline, CDR1 is MDHEN, CDR2 SYDVKM. After removal of 5 bases from V and 7 bases from J, the junction contained 10 bases not matched to a gene. The CDR3 sequence is 15 residues long. CDR3 sequence reads: CASSPRQGIGEKLFF. The CDR3 DNA reads TGTGCCAGCAGTCCCCGACAGGGAATCGGTGAAAAACTGTTTTTT.

Comment on this clonotype: A much more abundant neighbour one base away suggests this may be a read error. J is TRBJ1-5 and V is TRBV19; no clear D gene. V was pared by 4 bases and J by 7 bases, with 17 bases between. This CDR3 is built from 15 residues. Germline V gives CDR1 LNHDA, CDR2 SQIVND (reference sequence). The CDR3 sequence: CASSTSGVLSQPQHF. DNA of the CDR3: TGTGCCAGTAGTACCTCTGGGGTTTTAAGCCAGCCCCAGCATTTT.

About this clonotype itself: A single base is all that separates this from a far larger clone, so a read error is likely. The V call is TRBV7-9, the J call TRBJ2-7; the D call may be TRBD1 or TRBD2 (5 bases each). Germline CDR1 is SEHNR and CDR2 is FQNEAQ (reference sequence). The CDR3 length is 12 residues. CDR3 loop: CASSLFRDERYF. CDR3 DNA sequence: TGTGCCAGCAGCTTATTTCGGGACGAGCGGTACTTC.

This chain uses TRBV2 with TRBJ2-3, with D possibly TRBD1 on 5 matching bases. V dropped 2 bases and J dropped 4 bases, with 13 bases sitting between them. The CDR3 is 15 amino acids. Germline values: CDR1 SNHLY, CDR2 FYNNEI. As DNA, the CDR3 is TGTGCCAGCAGTGAAAGGGAAGGGGCTCCAGATACGCAGTATTTT. This encodes CASSEREGAPDTQYF.

This clonotype has at least ten counts. The chain recombines TRBV7-9 with TRBJ2-7; 10 bases line up with TRBD2. CDR1 and CDR2 from the germline V gene are SEHNR and FQNEAQ (reference sequence). J was trimmed by 1 base and V by 1 base; bases with no gene match: 1. The CDR3 runs 15 residues. CDR3 residues: CASSLGSGRSYEQYF. CDR3 bases: TGTGCCAGCAGCTTAGGTAGCGGGAGGTCCTACGAGCAGTACTTC. Full variable domain (missing parts from reference TRBV7-9 and TRBJ2-7): DTGVSQNPRHKITKRGQNVTFRCDPISEHNRLYWYRQTLGQGPEFLTYFQNEAQLEKSRLLSDRFSAERPKGSFSTLEIQRTEQGDSAMYLCASSLGSGRSYEQYFGPGTRLTVT.

This clonotype was found many times. V is TRBV20-1 and J is TRBJ1-1; possibly TRBD1 for D (5 bases). This CDR3 contains 15 residues. The germline V gene encodes CDR1 DFQATT and CDR2 SNEGSKA (reference sequence). V lost 0 bases to trimming and J lost 4 bases, with 15 bases between them. The CDR3 sequence: CSARDLGGEGTEAFF. DNA of the CDR3: TGCAGTGCTAGAGATCTGGGGGGTGAGGGCACTGAAGCTTTCTTT.

In regard to this clonotype: A single base separates this from a much larger clone, so it may be a read error. The chain recombines TRBV6-2 or TRBV6-3 with TRBJ2-5, with a weak D call TRBD2 (5 bases). This CDR3 is built from 14 residues. Germline lookup yields CDR1 MNHEY and CDR2 SVGEGT. Trimming took 5 bases from V and 5 from J, leaving 15 bases between them. The CDR3 sequence: CASSDPSRRETQYF. The DNA for the CDR3 is TGTGCCAGCAGTGATCCTAGCAGGAGGGAGACCCAGTACTTC.

The chain is built from TRBV10-3 and TRBJ2-7; unclear D gene. The CDR3 spans 15 residues. In germline, CDR1 is ENHRY, CDR2 SYGVKD. Deletions cut 6 bases from V and 1 base from J, with 16 bases between. CDR3 in DNA: TGTGCCATCAGCGTGGACCTCTCACCTTCCTACGAGCAGTACTTC. Protein sequence: CAISVDLSPSYEQYF.

This clonotype has a count of ten or more. CDR3 sequence reads: CSVDGTDNTEAFF. The CDR3, as DNA: TGCAGCGTTGATGGGACAGACAACACTGAAGCTTTCTTT. V usage is TRBV29-1 and J usage is TRBJ1-1, with 7 nucleotides matching TRBD1. This CDR3 has 13 residues. V shed 3 bases and J 2 bases; nucleotides not matched to a gene: 3. The germline V gene has CDR1 SQVTM and CDR2 ANQGSEA.

This clonotype has more than one count but fewer than ten. This chain joins TRBV20-1 and TRBJ1-1; a possible D gene is TRBD1 (5 bases). Germline lookup yields CDR1 DFQATT and CDR2 SNEGSKA (reference sequence). V was trimmed by 6 bases and J by 0 bases, leaving 11 bases between them. This CDR3 has 13 amino acids. The CDR3 spells CSALRVMNTEAFF. The CDR3 nucleotides read TGCAGTGCACTCAGGGTAATGAACACTGAAGCTTTCTTT.

This clonotype was seen a few times. The chain links TRBV11-2 to TRBJ2-1; D possibly corresponds to TRBD2 (6 bases). CDR1 and CDR2 from the germline V gene are SGHAT and FQNNGV. V was pared by 7 bases and J by 3 bases, with 13 bases between. The CDR3 sequence is 14 residues long. CDR3 sequence reads: CASNTGSGYNEQFF. CDR3 nucleotides: TGTGCCAGCAACACAGGTAGCGGCTACAATGAGCAGTTCTTC.

The rearrangement uses TRBV5-8 and TRBJ1-5; D is possibly TRBD1 (5 bases). CDR3 length: 13 amino acids. CDR1 and CDR2 from the germline V gene are SGHTS and YDEGEE. The V end was cut by 4 bases, the J end by 7 bases, with 12 bases between. The CDR3 region is CASSLQVGQPQHF. The CDR3 DNA reads TGTGCCAGCAGCCTACAGGTGGGGCAGCCCCAGCATTTT.

There are a few counts of this clonotype. V usage is TRBV14 and J usage is TRBJ1-2; D uncertain. V was trimmed by 3 bases and J by 2 bases, leaving 7 bases between them. Germline V lookup: CDR1 SGHDN, CDR2 FVKESK. The CDR3 has 13 amino acids. The CDR3 here is CASSHGGNYGYTF. For the CDR3, the DNA is TGTGCCAGCAGCCACGGAGGGAACTATGGCTACACCTTC.